Below are 12 T cell receptor beta chains sequenced from a single sample in a study of monozygotic twins with inflammatory bowel disease. TCRdb reprocessed the 5' RACE reads, keeping one entry per CDR3 protein, no DNA. The sample shows approximately 160,000 distinct CDR3 sequences, and 6.5% to 9% sits with its ten largest clones. Sequences were obtained from blood. The origin of the receptors is a human donor with ulcerative colitis or Crohn's disease, or a healthy co-twin of an affected twin (not recorded which).

J is TRBJ2-2 and V is TRBV4-3; TCRdb's D call, TRBD1, is unchecked because there is no DNA. The length of the CDR3 is 17 residues. CDR1 is LGHNA, CDR2 YSLEER, per germline. CDR3 region: CASSQLDRGFYTGELFF.

The CDR3 is CASSRVPYEQYF. The V call is TRBV11-2, the J call TRBJ2-7. The germline V gene encodes CDR1 SGHAT and CDR2 FQNNGV. This CDR3 has 12 residues.

J is TRBJ1-1 and V is TRBV29-1; TCRdb picks TRBD1, but there is no DNA to check that call. CDR1 and CDR2 (germline): SQVTM, ANQGSEA. The CDR3 covers 11 residues. CDR3 sequence: CSGQGATEAFF.

The V call is TRBV5-1, the J call TRBJ1-4; TCRdb's assignment of TRBD1 cannot be checked, as there is no DNA. Germline CDR1 reads SGHRS; CDR2 reads YFSETQ. This CDR3 has 15 amino acids. CDR3 in amino acids: CASSSWTGENEKLFF.

The rearrangement joins TRBV7-3 to TRBJ1-3; lacking DNA, the TRBD1 call made by TCRdb goes unchecked. Germline V gene sequence: CDR1 SGHTA, CDR2 FQGTGA. The CDR3 spans 15 residues. CDR3 region: CASSRDRGSGNTIYF.

Here the CDR3 reads CASSQGQGGEQYF. This sequence joins TRBV4-3 and TRBJ2-7; as DNA is missing, the TRBD1 call by TCRdb cannot be tested. Per germline, CDR1 LGHNA and CDR2 YSLEER. The CDR3 length is 13 residues.

This chain links TRBV7-9 with TRBJ1-1; TCRdb designates TRBD1, a call that cannot be tested without DNA. This CDR3 has 14 amino acids. CDR1 and CDR2 (germline): SEHNR, FQNEAQ (reference sequence). CDR3 in amino acids: CASSLRGANTEAFF.

The chain carries TRBV7-8 and TRBJ2-3; TCRdb gives TRBD1 as the D gene, but with no DNA this cannot be confirmed. The germline V gene encodes CDR1 SGHVS and CDR2 FQNEAQ. The CDR3 runs to 19 residues. The CDR3 sequence: CASSLAPQQGEGWTDTQYF.

V and J are TRBV6-5 and TRBJ2-3; absent DNA, TCRdb's TRBD2 call cannot be checked. The V gene's germline CDR1 is MNHEY and CDR2 SVGAGI. There are 15 residues in the CDR3. The CDR3 region is CASRPGTSGPDTQYF.

This chain joins TRBV6-4 and TRBJ2-1; there is no DNA to check the TCRdb D call of TRBD1. The CDR3 length is 14 residues. From germline, CDR1 is MRHNA and CDR2 SNTAGT. The CDR3 sequence: CASSPLQGTHEQFF.

The chain joins TRBV29-1 to TRBJ2-5; TCRdb's D gene call, TRBD1, goes unchecked for lack of DNA. CDR1 and CDR2 (germline): SQVTM, ANQGSEA. This CDR3 has 17 residues. CDR3 residues: CSVGPPQDRFRQETQYF.

This rearrangement joins TRBV12-3 or TRBV12-4 to TRBJ1-4. The CDR3 spans 15 residues. The CDR3: CASSHVGARKEKLFF.